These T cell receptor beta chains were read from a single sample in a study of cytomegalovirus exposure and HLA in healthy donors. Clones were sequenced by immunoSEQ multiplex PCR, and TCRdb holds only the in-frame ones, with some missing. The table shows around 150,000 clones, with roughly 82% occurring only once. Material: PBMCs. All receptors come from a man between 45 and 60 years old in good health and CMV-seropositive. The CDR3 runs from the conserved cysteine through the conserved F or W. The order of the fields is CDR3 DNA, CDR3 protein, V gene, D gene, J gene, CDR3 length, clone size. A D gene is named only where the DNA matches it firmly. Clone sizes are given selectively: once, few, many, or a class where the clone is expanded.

TGTGCCAGTACCCCTTGGGGCTTCGAGAAGAACACCGGGGAGCTGTTTTTT CASTPWGFEKNTGELFF TRBV19 . TRBJ2-2 17 .
TGTGCCAGCAGTCGACAGGGTGGTCGCCTCTATGGCTACACCTTC CASSRQGGRLYGYTF TRBV6-5 TRBD1 TRBJ1-2 15 .
TGCGCCAGCAGCGCCGGGACTCCTCGGGACAGCTTGAACACTGAAGCTTTCTTT CASSAGTPRDSLNTEAFF TRBV4-1 TRBD1 TRBJ1-1 18 .
TGTGCCAGCAGCCGGGGGGCCCTCTACGAGCAGTACTTC CASSRGALYEQYF TRBV11-3 . TRBJ2-7 13 .
TGCGCTAGCAGCTTACGTGCGGGGGGCGCCTCCTACGAGCAGTACTTC CASSLRAGGASYEQYF TRBV5-1 TRBD2 TRBJ2-7 16 .
TGTGCCAGCAGTCCCCGGTGGACAATCGGCTACAATGAGCAGTTCTTC CASSPRWTIGYNEQFF TRBV27 . TRBJ2-1 16 .
TGCGCCAGCAGCTTGAATAATAAAGCAGGTTACCAAGAGACCCAGTACTTC CASSLNNKAGYQETQYF TRBV5-1 . TRBJ2-5 17 .
TGTGCCTGGAGATCGAGCCCCTCCTACAATGAGCAGTTCTTC CAWRSSPSYNEQFF TRBV30 . TRBJ2-1 14 .
TGTGCCGGGCGACAGGGACCCTACGAGCAGTACTTC CAGRQGPYEQYF TRBV2 TRBD1 TRBJ2-7 12 few
TGCGCCAGCAGCCCGATGATACAACGGACATTTTTATCCGGGGAGCTGTTTTTT CASSPMIQRTFLSGELFF TRBV5-1 . TRBJ2-2 18 .
TGTGCTAGTGGTTCCGGGACAGGGTACCACAATGAGCAGTTCTTC CASGSGTGYHNEQFF TRBV12-5 TRBD1 TRBJ2-1 15 .
TGTGCCAGCAGAGACCCGGGACAGGGGGGCCAAGAAGGGAAACTGTTTTTT CASRDPGQGGQEGKLFF TRBV2 TRBD1 TRBJ1-4 17 .
TGCAGCGTTACCATTCGGGGTAGAAGAACTGAAGCTTTCTTT CSVTIRGRRTEAFF TRBV29-1 . TRBJ1-1 14 few
TGTGCCAGCAGCCTGAACAGCCTACTGAACACTGAAGCTTTCTTT CASSLNSLLNTEAFF TRBV11-2 . TRBJ1-1 15 many
TGTGCCAGCAGTGAAGGGCTTCTTACAGATACGCAGTATTTT CASSEGLLTDTQYF TRBV2 . TRBJ2-3 14 .
TGTGCTAGTGTTCGACAGGGGGTTATCACAGATACGCAGTATTTT CASVRQGVITDTQYF TRBV12-5 TRBD1 TRBJ2-3 15 few
TGTGCCTCAGCACCAGGTCCCCGAGATACGCAGTATTTT CASAPGPRDTQYF TRBV6-1 . TRBJ2-3 13 .
TGTGCCAGCTGCGCCAAGAGCTCTGGAAACACCATATATTTT CASCAKSSGNTIYF TRBV19 . TRBJ1-3 14 .
TGTGCTAGTGGTTTGGTACAAGGGGCCGGTGAAAAACTGTTTTTT CASGLVQGAGEKLFF TRBV12-5 . TRBJ1-4 15 .
TGTGCCAGCAGCTTAGGATCAGGGGGACAGCCCCAGCATTTT CASSLGSGGQPQHF TRBV7-2 TRBD1 TRBJ1-5 14 .
TGCGCCAGCAGCCTCGTGGGCGGGAGGGAAGAGACCCAGTACTTC CASSLVGGREETQYF TRBV4-1 TRBD2 TRBJ2-5 15 .
TGTGCCAGCAGTTATACCGGGACAGGCTCCTACGAGCAGTACTTC CASSYTGTGSYEQYF TRBV27 TRBD1 TRBJ2-7 15 .
TGTGCCAGCTCACCCTTAAGGACTACCTCCCTCCAAGAGACCCAGTACTTC CASSPLRTTSLQETQYF TRBV18 . TRBJ2-5 17 .
TGTGCCAGCAGTTACTCGAGGGCCCCCGCCCACGAGCAGTACTTC CASSYSRAPAHEQYF TRBV6-5 . TRBJ2-7 15 .
TGTGCCAGCACCCCCTTTAGCGACGAGCAGTTCTTC CASTPFSDEQFF TRBV2 . TRBJ2-1 12 .
TGTGCCAGCAGTTATCAAGAGACCCAGTACTTC CASSYQETQYF TRBV2 . TRBJ2-5 11 .
TGTGCCAGCAGCTCGGACAGGGGGCAGGGCGAGCAGTACTTC CASSSDRGQGEQYF TRBV2 TRBD1 TRBJ2-7 14 .
TGCGCCAGCAGCTTGGGACAGTACACTGAAGCTTTCTTT CASSLGQYTEAFF TRBV5-1 . TRBJ1-1 13 .
TGTGCCAGTAGTATAGGGGCTTCACCCCTCCACTTT CASSIGASPLHF TRBV19 . TRBJ1-6 12 .
TGTGCCAGCATCTTGAGGCAGGGGGCGCAAATCCGCGAGCAGTACTTC CASILRQGAQIREQYF TRBV27 TRBD1 TRBJ2-7 16 .
TGTGCCAGCAGCTATGGGGGCACCTACGAGCAGTACTTC CASSYGGTYEQYF TRBV11-2 . TRBJ2-7 13 .
TGTGCCAGCAGAGGGGACAGGCGGGACACTGAAGCTTTCTTT CASRGDRRDTEAFF TRBV6-5 TRBD1 TRBJ1-1 14 .
TGTGCCAGCAGTGAACCCAGGGCTTATAGCAATCAGCCCCAGCATTTT CASSEPRAYSNQPQHF TRBV6-1 . TRBJ1-5 16 .
TGTGCCAGCTCACTACAACAGGGAGATGGCTACACCTTC CASSLQQGDGYTF TRBV18 . TRBJ1-2 13 .